These 30 T cell receptor beta chains were all obtained from the same sample, sequenced in a study of CD8+CD57+ T cells in acquired aplastic anemia. Study-level findings and limits: Both total CD4+ and CD8+ pools in patients were more diverse than CD8+CD57+ cells.

Their antigens remain unidentified. CD8+CD57+ cell expansion, shown by flow cytometry, had occurred in the patients selected for sequencing. The template for TCR beta VDJ and CDR3 sequence profiling was genomic DNA. TCRdb processed the reads anew with MiXCR; each CDR3 protein has one entry. The sample contains approximately 21,000 distinct CDR3 sequences, around 40% of which appear only once. Specimen: CD8+CD57+ T cells sorted from PBMCs. The subset was: bead-enriched CD8+CD57+ effector memory T cells from SAA patients. These receptors came from a human donor with aplastic anemia.

This clonotype was observed a few times. This chain connects TRBV12-3 or TRBV12-4 to TRBJ1-2; no clear D gene. The V end was cut by 1 base, the J end by 6 bases, with 3 bases between. The CDR3 contains 11 residues. The CDR3, as DNA: TGTGCCAGCAGTTTAGGGAATGGCTACACCTTC. Its translation: CASSLGNGYTF.

This clonotype has at least ten counts. This CDR3 fails to terminate in the conserved phenylalanine or tryptophan, so it likely reflects a read error. No DNA is shown, since the ends of the CDR3 on it are uncertain; the CDR3 is the one TCRdb lists. V gene TRBV30 combines with J gene TRBJ2-3. The germline V gene has CDR1 GTSNPN and CDR2 SVGIG (reference sequence). The CDR3 is 12 amino acids in total, end residues counted. The CDR3 spells CDWSSDVCSSDL.

Of note for this clonotype: The conserved phenylalanine or tryptophan normally closing the CDR3 is absent here, so this likely arose from a read error. It is unclear where the CDR3 begins or ends on the DNA, so no DNA is shown, and the CDR3 is as TCRdb lists it. The chain combines TRBV5-6 with TRBJ2-7; TRBD2 was called by the table and not checked on the DNA. CDR1 and CDR2 from the germline V gene are SGHDT and YYEEEE. The CDR3 totals 10 residues, both ends included. CDR3 loop: CASSLTPGTS.

The rearrangement uses TRBV12-3 or TRBV12-4 and TRBJ2-1; D not resolved. The CDR3 totals 13 residues. The V and J ends lost 2 bases and 8 bases respectively, with 10 bases between them. DNA of the CDR3: TGTGCCAGCAGTTTAACCCTACTCGATGAGCAGTTCTTC. Translating it yields CASSLTLLDEQFF.

Ten or more counts support this clonotype. J is TRBJ1-1 and V is TRBV7-9; D ambiguous. The CDR3 loop spans 16 amino acids. Germline V CDR1 and CDR2: SEHNR, FQNEAQ (reference sequence). V was cut by 2 bases and J by 8 bases, with 21 bases left in between. In DNA form, the CDR3 reads TGTGCCAGCAGCTTAAAATTAGCAGCGTCGACCGAGGAAGCTTTCTTT. It is translated as CASSLKLAASTEEAFF.

The chain is built from TRBV25-1 and TRBJ1-2, with D possibly matching TRBD1 (5 bases). CDR1 and CDR2 (germline): MGHDK, SYGVNS. V lost 3 bases and J 1 base, leaving 12 bases between the germline ends. This CDR3 contains 15 residues. CDR3 bases: TGTGCCAGCAGTGACTCCCGGACATTTAACTATGGCTACACCTTC. Translated, it gives CASSDSRTFNYGYTF.

This chain joins TRBV9 and TRBJ1-5; D is unclear. Germline lookup yields CDR1 SGDLS and CDR2 YYNGEE. This CDR3 is built from 13 residues. Between the trimmed V and J ends, which lost 0 bases and 3 bases, there was a span of 4 bases. The CDR3 bases are TGTGCCAGCAGCGTAGGCATCAATCAGCCCCAGCATTTT. Residues: CASSVGINQPQHF.

This rearrangement joins TRBV20-1 to TRBJ2-1, with 12 bases that match TRBD1. V shed 6 bases, J shed 9 bases, and the junction held 9 bases outside the gene matches. Germline lookup yields CDR1 DFQATT and CDR2 SNEGSKA (reference sequence). The CDR3 is 14 residues long. In nucleotides, the CDR3 is TGCAGTGCCTTGGGACAGGGGGCGCGTAGTGAGCAGTTCTTC. It encodes CSALGQGARSEQFF.

The chain combines TRBV7-8 with TRBJ1-1; 7 bases are shared with TRBD1. CDR1 is SGHVS and CDR2 is FQNEAQ in the germline V gene. The CDR3 consists of 15 residues. V shed 2 bases, J shed 4 bases, and the junction held 7 bases outside the gene matches. The CDR3 DNA follows: TGTGCCAGCAGCTTACAGGGGGGGGGATCCACTGAAGCTTTCTTT. This translates into CASSLQGGGSTEAFF.

The chain employs TRBV5-1 and TRBJ2-1; D gene uncertain. The CDR3 sequence is 14 residues long. V was clipped by 4 bases and J by 13 bases, with 21 bases between them. Germline V CDR1 and CDR2: SGHRS, YFSETQ. CDR3 residues: CASSQLRYNNGQFF. The CDR3 DNA is TGCGCCAGCAGCCAACTAAGATACAACAATGGACAGTTCTTC.

The genes are TRBV2 and TRBJ1-1; D is possibly TRBD1 (5 bases). The CDR3 extends over 15 amino acids. The V end lost 11 bases, the J end lost 4 bases, and 23 bases lay between the germline ends. The germline V gene has CDR1 SNHLY and CDR2 FYNNEI. The CDR3 region has the DNA TGTGCCTGCATATTCGACGCCAGGGCACGCACTGAAGCTTTCTTT. This encodes CACIFDARARTEAFF.

In its sample, this clonotype was seen a few times. V gene TRBV9 combines with J gene TRBJ2-3; TRBD2 matches at 10 bases. V was pared by 5 bases and J by 4 bases, with 16 bases of the junction left unmatched. This CDR3 spans 18 amino acids. CDR1 and CDR2 (germline): SGDLS, YYNGEE. The CDR3 spells CASSFPGGSGGAADTQYF. The CDR3 bases are TGTGCCAGCAGTTTCCCTGGGGGGAGCGGGGGGGCCGCAGATACGCAGTATTTT.

This clonotype was observed a few times. The J gene is TRBJ1-1, the V gene TRBV7-2; D possibly corresponds to TRBD1 (6 bases). The CDR3 has 16 residues. V was cut by 5 bases and J by 7 bases, with 23 bases left in between. The V gene's germline CDR1 is SGHTA and CDR2 FQGNSA. CDR3 protein: CASSLGVRGQQGEAFF. In nucleotides, the CDR3 is TGTGCCAGCAGCCTAGGGGTCAGGGGCCAGCAGGGTGAAGCTTTCTTT.

This clonotype was recorded a few times. This chain connects TRBV6-2 or TRBV6-3 to TRBJ2-7; no firm D call. Trimming removed 2 bases from V and 4 bases from J, with 3 bases in between. In germline, CDR1 is MNHEY, CDR2 SVGEGT. The CDR3 loop spans 11 amino acids. The CDR3 sequence is CASSYMYEQYF. DNA for the CDR3: TGTGCCAGCAGTTACATGTACGAGCAGTACTTC.

The chain links TRBV19 to TRBJ1-5; D gene unclear. The germline V gene encodes CDR1 LNHDA and CDR2 SQIVND (reference sequence). This CDR3 is 14 amino acids long. V lost 2 bases to trimming and J lost 0 bases, with 5 bases between them. CDR3 nucleotide sequence: TGTGCCAGTAGTATATACGATAGCAATCAGCCCCAGCATTTT. Protein product: CASSIYDSNQPQHF.

This sequence joins TRBV7-6 and TRBJ1-1, with TRBD1 as a possible D gene (5 bases). The CDR3 is 13 residues long. Germline V gives CDR1 SGHVS, CDR2 FNYEAQ. V lost 8 bases, J lost 1 base, and 11 bases lay in between. The CDR3 region has the DNA TGTGCCAGCGGGGGGGAGGGGAACACTGAAGCTTTCTTT. It specifies CASGGEGNTEAFF.

This clonotype came up many times. This rearrangement joins TRBV20-1 to TRBJ2-3; TRBD1 matches at 11 bases. Germline V gene lookup returns CDR1 DFQATT and CDR2 SNEGSKA (reference sequence). CDR3 length equals 13 residues. With 4 bases clipped from V and 5 bases from J, the junction kept 2 bases outside the gene matches. CDR3 protein: CSAKGTGGDTQYF. For the CDR3, the DNA is TGCAGTGCTAAAGGGACAGGGGGAGATACGCAGTATTTT.

The chain is built from TRBV7-8 and TRBJ2-7; 8 bases are a match to TRBD1. The V gene end was trimmed by 2 bases and the J gene end by 6 bases; junction bases not matched to a gene: 9. Germline CDR1 is SGHVS and CDR2 is FQNEAQ. There are 15 residues in the CDR3. This chain's CDR3 is CASSLTAGGIGEQYF. The CDR3 nucleotides read TGTGCCAGCAGCTTAACGGCAGGGGGCATTGGCGAGCAGTACTTC.

The chain has TRBV4-2 and TRBJ2-7, with 9 bases identical to TRBD1. Germline V gives CDR1 LGHNA, CDR2 YNFKEQ. The V segment lost 5 bases and the J segment 1 base; nucleotides outside the gene matches: 3. This CDR3 region has 14 residues. The CDR3 DNA sequence: TGTGCCAGCAGCGCCGGGACAGGGTCCTACGAGCAGTACTTC. It translates to CASSAGTGSYEQYF.

This clonotype was observed a handful of times. The J gene is TRBJ1-4, the V gene TRBV20-1; TRBD1 agrees at 9 bases. CDR1 is DFQATT and CDR2 is SNEGSKA in the germline V gene (reference sequence). This CDR3 has 14 residues. The ends lost 6 bases at V and 4 bases at J; junction bases unmatched: 6. This chain's CDR3 is CSAIEGQGNEKLFF. DNA for the CDR3: TGCAGTGCGATAGAGGGACAGGGTAATGAAAAACTGTTTTTT.

The chain links TRBV4-1 to TRBJ2-7, with D unresolved. The germline V gene encodes CDR1 MGHRA and CDR2 YSYEKL. Trimming stripped 0 bases from V and 3 bases from J, with 15 bases between. This CDR3 comprises 16 residues. CDR3 amino acids: CASSQDREELHYEQYF. In nucleotides, the CDR3 is TGCGCCAGCAGCCAAGATCGAGAGGAATTACACTACGAGCAGTACTTC.

The genes are TRBV29-1 and TRBJ2-7, with D possibly matching TRBD1 (6 bases). The length of the CDR3 is 13 residues. Germline V gene lookup returns CDR1 SQVTM and CDR2 ANQGSEA. Trimming took off 4 bases at V and 1 base at J, with 11 bases between the two ends. CDR3 nucleotide sequence: TGCAGCGTTGCTATGACAGGATCCTACGAGCAGTACTTC. Its translation: CSVAMTGSYEQYF.

In its sample, this clonotype was seen a few times. The chain has TRBV4-3 and TRBJ1-2, with D tentatively TRBD1 (5 bases). CDR3 length equals 14 residues. Germline loops: CDR1 LGHNA, CDR2 YSLEER. Trimming pared 1 base from V and 4 bases from J, leaving 10 bases between. The CDR3 sequence is CASSQVDSSYGYTF. CDR3 coding DNA: TGCGCCAGCAGCCAAGTAGACAGCAGCTATGGCTACACCTTC.

The genes are TRBV11-2 and TRBJ2-7; 12 bases line up with TRBD2. J lost 6 bases, V lost 2 bases, and 5 bases had no gene match. This CDR3 contains 15 residues. CDR1 and CDR2 (germline): SGHAT, FQNNGV. Written as DNA, the CDR3 is TGTGCCAGCAGCTTACCGCCGACTAGCGGGGGCGAGCAGTACTTC. Protein sequence: CASSLPPTSGGEQYF.

V and J are TRBV12-3 or TRBV12-4 and TRBJ1-2; D gene unclear. The length of the CDR3 is 12 residues. V gave up 3 bases and J gave up 1 base, with 3 bases separating them. DNA for the CDR3: TGTGCCAGCAGTTTCAGTAACTATGGCTACACCTTC. Its protein is CASSFSNYGYTF.

The V and J genes are TRBV7-9 and TRBJ2-7; 7 bases align to TRBD1. CDR1 and CDR2 from the germline V gene are SEHNR and FQNEAQ (reference sequence). The CDR3 loop spans 15 amino acids. V was pared by 5 bases and J by 7 bases, with 14 bases of the junction left unmatched. CDR3 DNA sequence: TGTGCCAGCAGCCTACTAGAGGGGGCCCCTCCAGAGCAGTACTTC. Residues: CASSLLEGAPPEQYF.

The sample holds a few counts of this clonotype. The CDR3: CASKGGAGSYEQYF. The CDR3 coding sequence is TGTGCCTCCAAGGGAGGAGCGGGTAGCTACGAGCAGTACTTC. The gene calls are TRBV6-6 and TRBJ2-7, with a weak D call TRBD2 (6 bases). From germline, CDR1 is MNHNY and CDR2 SVGAGI (reference sequence). Trimming shortened V by 11 bases and J by 3 bases, and 20 bases separated the two germline ends. The CDR3 length is 14 residues.

The V gene is TRBV6-4, the J gene TRBJ2-5; 7 nucleotides line up with TRBD1. Trimming cost V 8 bases and J 4 bases; bases outside gene matches: 7. Looked up from germline, CDR1 is MRHNA and CDR2 is SNTAGT. The CDR3 is 13 amino acids. CDR3 in amino acids: CASGTGAVETQYF. Written as DNA, the CDR3 is TGTGCCAGCGGTACAGGGGCGGTAGAGACCCAGTACTTC.

This clonotype was recorded a few times. The gene calls are TRBV2 and TRBJ2-7; 9 bases fit TRBD1. The germline V gene has CDR1 SNHLY and CDR2 FYNNEI. This CDR3 contains 15 residues. With 5 bases clipped from V and 7 bases from J, the junction kept 12 bases outside the gene matches. The CDR3 here is CASSPTGTGFGEQYF. The CDR3 DNA follows: TGTGCCAGCAGTCCCACCGGGACAGGGTTCGGGGAGCAGTACTTC.

The chain has TRBV4-1 and TRBJ2-7, with 7 bases identical to TRBD1. Trimming at V came to 3 bases and at J to 5 bases, leaving 7 bases not matched to a gene. The CDR3 runs to 14 residues. CDR1 is MGHRA and CDR2 is YSYEKL in the germline V gene. CDR3 coding DNA: TGCGCCAGCAGCCATAACACAGGGGTTAACGAGCAGTACTTC. Encoded protein: CASSHNTGVNEQYF.